This T cell receptor (beta chain) appears in the sequencing data of a study of identical twins. Findings of the study overall: Memory repertoires showed no such pattern, whereas abundant cord blood beta clonotypes carried fewer insertions. Out-of-frame beta chain sequences displayed weaker excess sharing between twins.

Via MiXCR, TCRdb re-called the 5' RACE reads, giving one row per CDR3 protein. The repertoire consists of approximately 680,000 distinct CDR3 sequences, with under 8.5% occurring once and the leading ten covering less than 2%. As for this clonotype: Its antigen is unidentified.

The V and J ends lost 0 bases and 5 bases, in that order; junction bases with no gene match: 11. The CDR3 sequence is 18 residues long. CDR1 is LGHDT, CDR2 YNNKEL, per germline (reference sequence). The data were also submitted as part of a second study, on yellow fever vaccine responses in identical twins.

Sample: PBMCs. This clonotype was sampled from a woman aged 18-35 years in good health. The chain carries TRBV3-1 and TRBJ2-1; 9 nucleotides match TRBD2. The CDR3 bases are TGTGCCAGCAGCCAAGATCTTCGGCGGGAGGGCCGGAACAATGAGCAGTTCTTC. Protein product: CASSQDLRREGRNNEQFF.